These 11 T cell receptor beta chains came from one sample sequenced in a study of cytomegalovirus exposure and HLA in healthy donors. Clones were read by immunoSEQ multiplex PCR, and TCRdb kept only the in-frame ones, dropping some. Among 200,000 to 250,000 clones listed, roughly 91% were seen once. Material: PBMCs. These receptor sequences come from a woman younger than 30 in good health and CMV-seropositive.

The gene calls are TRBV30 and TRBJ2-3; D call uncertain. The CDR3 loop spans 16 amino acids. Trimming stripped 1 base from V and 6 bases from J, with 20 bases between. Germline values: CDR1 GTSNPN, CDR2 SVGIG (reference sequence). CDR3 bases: TGTGCCTGGAGTGACACCCCGGCCCGAATGGAGGATACGCAGTATTTT. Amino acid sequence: CAWSDTPARMEDTQYF.

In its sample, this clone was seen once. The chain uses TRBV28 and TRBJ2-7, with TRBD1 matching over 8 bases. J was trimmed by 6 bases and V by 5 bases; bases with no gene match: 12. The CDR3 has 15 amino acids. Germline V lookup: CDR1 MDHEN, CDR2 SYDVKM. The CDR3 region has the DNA TGTGCCAGCAGTCCCCCCGGACAGGGTGCGGCCGAGCAGTACTTC. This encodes CASSPPGQGAAEQYF.

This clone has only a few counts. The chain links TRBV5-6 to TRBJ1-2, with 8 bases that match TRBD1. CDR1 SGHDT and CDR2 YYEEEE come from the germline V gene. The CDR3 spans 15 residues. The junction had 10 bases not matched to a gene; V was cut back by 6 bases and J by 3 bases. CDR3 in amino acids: CASTSDRVLDYGYTF. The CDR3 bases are TGTGCCAGCACCTCGGACAGGGTTCTGGACTATGGCTACACCTTC.

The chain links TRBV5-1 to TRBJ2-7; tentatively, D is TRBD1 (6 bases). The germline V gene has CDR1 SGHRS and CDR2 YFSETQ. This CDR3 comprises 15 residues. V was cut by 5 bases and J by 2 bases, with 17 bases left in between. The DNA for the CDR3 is TGCGCCAGCAGTCGGACAGAAACCTTAACCTACGAGCAGTACTTC. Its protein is CASSRTETLTYEQYF.

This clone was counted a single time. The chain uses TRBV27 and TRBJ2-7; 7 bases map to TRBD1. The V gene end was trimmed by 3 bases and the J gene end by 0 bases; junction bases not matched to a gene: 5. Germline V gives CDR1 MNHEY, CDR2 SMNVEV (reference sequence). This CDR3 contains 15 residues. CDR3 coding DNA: TGTGCCAGCAGTTTTAAGGGGACAGTCTCCTACGAGCAGTACTTC. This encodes CASSFKGTVSYEQYF.

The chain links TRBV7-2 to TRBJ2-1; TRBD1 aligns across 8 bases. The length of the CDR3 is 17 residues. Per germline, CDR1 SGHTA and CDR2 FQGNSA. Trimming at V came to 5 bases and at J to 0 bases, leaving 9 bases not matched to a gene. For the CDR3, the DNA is TGTGCCAGCAGCCGCCCCCGACAGGGGAGCTCCTACAATGAGCAGTTCTTC. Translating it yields CASSRPRQGSSYNEQFF.

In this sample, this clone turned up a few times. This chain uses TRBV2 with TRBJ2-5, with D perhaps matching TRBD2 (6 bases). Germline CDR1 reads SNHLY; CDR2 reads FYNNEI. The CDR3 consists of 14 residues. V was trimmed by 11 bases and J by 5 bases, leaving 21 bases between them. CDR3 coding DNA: TGTGCCGCCCACCGAGGGACTTTATTGGAGACCCAGTACTTC. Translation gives CAAHRGTLLETQYF.

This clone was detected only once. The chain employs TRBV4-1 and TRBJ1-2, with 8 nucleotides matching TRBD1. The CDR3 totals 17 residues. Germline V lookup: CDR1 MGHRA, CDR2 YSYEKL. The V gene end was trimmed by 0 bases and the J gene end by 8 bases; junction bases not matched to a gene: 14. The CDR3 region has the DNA TGCGCCAGCAGCCAAGAGGGGCCTGCTGAGGACAGGGACGGCTACACCTTC. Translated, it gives CASSQEGPAEDRDGYTF.

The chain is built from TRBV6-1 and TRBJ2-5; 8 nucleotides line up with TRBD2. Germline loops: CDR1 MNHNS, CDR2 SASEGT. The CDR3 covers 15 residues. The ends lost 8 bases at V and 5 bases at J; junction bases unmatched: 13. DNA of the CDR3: TGTGCCAGCGGCCGACTAGCGCGAGGGACGGAGACCCAGTACTTC. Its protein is CASGRLARGTETQYF.

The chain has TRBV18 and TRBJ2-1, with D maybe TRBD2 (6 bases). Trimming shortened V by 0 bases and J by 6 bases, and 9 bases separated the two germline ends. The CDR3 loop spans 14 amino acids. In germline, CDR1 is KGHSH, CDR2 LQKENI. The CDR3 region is CASSPPGGVNEQFF. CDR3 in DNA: TGTGCCAGCTCACCACCTGGAGGGGTCAATGAGCAGTTCTTC.

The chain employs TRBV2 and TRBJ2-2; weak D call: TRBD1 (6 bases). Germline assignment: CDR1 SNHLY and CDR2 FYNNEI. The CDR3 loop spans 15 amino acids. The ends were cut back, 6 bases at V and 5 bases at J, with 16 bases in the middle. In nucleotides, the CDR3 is TGTGCCAGCAGCCCAACGGGACAACTGACCGGGGAGCTGTTTTTT. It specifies CASSPTGQLTGELFF.